A single TCR beta chain is shown here with its context. The repertoire was sequenced with immunoSEQ multiplex PCR; TCRdb's copy has only in-frame clones and lacks some. Among roughly 38,000 clones listed, about 93% were seen once. This sample is part of a study of T cell changes during pregnancy in multiple sclerosis. The CDR3 extends over 16 amino acids. The J segment lost 0 bases and the V segment lost 5 bases, leaving 12 bases of the junction unmatched. The germline V gene has CDR1 GTSNPN and CDR2 SVGIG (reference sequence). The receptor was derived from a female donor in good health, enrolled as a control in a pregnancy study. The genes are TRBV30 and TRBJ1-1; TRBD1 aligns across 7 bases. The specimen comprised CD4+ T cells from peripheral blood mononuclear cells, sampled in the second trimester of pregnancy. The CDR3 coding sequence is TGTGCCTGGGGGGGGAGACAGGGTCGGATGAACACTGAAGCTTTCTTT. This sequence encodes CAWGGRQGRMNTEAFF.